This is a list of T cell receptor beta chains from one sample in a study of OX40 agonist ivuxolimab in advanced cancers. Repertoires were generated with immunoSEQ multiplex PCR, while TCRdb's copy carries only in-frame clones and drops some. This sample has approximately 77,000 clones, with roughly nine tenths found just once. The starting material was CD4+ or CD8+ T cells sorted from blood, obtained in a trial of the OX40 agonist ivuxolimab. Every receptor here comes from an adult with an advanced solid tumor such as melanoma, head and neck, liver or kidney cancer. The CDR3 runs from the conserved cysteine through the conserved F or W. Clone size appears in some rows only: once, few, many, or a class for an expanded clone.

TRBV4-2 | . | CASSQDPLAETISNEQFF
TRBV7-6 | . | CASSPAPWGNQPQHF
TRBV11-2 | once | CASSSGTSNEQFF
TRBV5-6 | . | CASSRSSAKNIQYF
TRBV4-3 | . | CASSHRLAGGFNEQFF
TRBV9 | . | CASSVFEGSYGANVLTF
TRBV5-1 | . | CASTNTGELFF
TRBV29-1 | . | CSVEIYNEQFF
TRBV2 | few | CASSATGGSGANVLTF
TRBV12-5 | few | CASGLDTGLNYEQYF
TRBV4-3 | . | CASSQGQGETQYF
TRBV10-3 | . | CAISQNWGGGSYNEQFF
TRBV5-8 | . | CASKGGSHGHEQYF
TRBV7-9 | . | CASSLAQGSPYEQYF
TRBV28 | . | CASSLYLSYNSPLHF
TRBV10-2 | once | CASSESSYEQYF
TRBV7-3 | few | CASSLTGALPDTQYF
TRBV30 | . | CAWSQGGTYEQYF
TRBV19 | . | CASSIERNQPQHF
TRBV4-1 | once | CASSQGIGNEQFF
TRBV13 | once | CASSFGPTEAFF
TRBV5-6 | . | CASSFGRGREETQYF
TRBV5-4 | . | CASSQDRTGMNEQYF
TRBV6-5 | . | CASSYTVTGRNTEAFF
TRBV2 | . | CASRTGQLGGYEQYF